Presented here are 9 T cell receptor beta chains from one specimen sequenced in a study of blood T cell repertoires in COVID-19. Profiled with immunoSEQ multiplex PCR; TCRdb holds only in-frame clones, not every one. In the table there are some 290,000 clones, more than 75% of which are singletons. Sequenced sample: PBMCs or T cells enriched from blood (not recorded which). These receptors all stem from a woman aged 40 to 50 with acute COVID-19.

The chain links TRBV4-3 to TRBJ2-7; 12 bases line up with TRBD1. Germline V CDR1 and CDR2: LGHNA, YSLEER. The CDR3 consists of 15 residues. Trimming at V came to 4 bases and at J to 3 bases, leaving 4 bases not matched to a gene. The CDR3 spells CASSLGQGAGYEQYF. For the CDR3, the DNA is TGCGCCAGCAGCCTGGGACAGGGGGCAGGCTACGAGCAGTACTTC.

This sequence joins TRBV6-5 and TRBJ1-1; D call uncertain. Trimming stripped 6 bases from V and 1 base from J, with 9 bases between. The germline gives CDR1 MNHEY, CDR2 SVGAGI. The CDR3 spans 13 residues. The CDR3 reads CASRFNGNTEAFF. The CDR3 DNA sequence: TGTGCCAGCAGATTTAACGGGAACACTGAAGCTTTCTTT.

This chain joins TRBV10-3 and TRBJ2-7; TRBD2 matches 11 bases. From germline, CDR1 is ENHRY and CDR2 SYGVKD. The CDR3 consists of 13 residues. Losses at the gene ends were 11 bases for V and 3 bases for J; bases not matched to a gene: 6. CDR3 coding DNA: TGTGCCTCGAGACTAGCGGGAAGCTACGAGCAGTACTTC. Protein: CASRLAGSYEQYF.

The rearrangement uses TRBV6-6 and TRBJ2-7; D is perhaps TRBD2 (5 bases). Trimming stripped 6 bases from V and 2 bases from J, with 11 bases between. The CDR3 totals 13 residues. Germline CDR1 reads MNHNY; CDR2 reads SVGAGI (reference sequence). CDR3: CASRDFPPYEQYF. CDR3 in DNA: TGTGCCAGCAGGGACTTCCCCCCCTACGAGCAGTACTTC.

The chain employs TRBV7-2 and TRBJ1-5, with unresolved D. Germline V gives CDR1 SGHTA, CDR2 FQGNSA. This CDR3 has 13 residues. The V gene lost 1 base and the J gene lost 9 bases, with 10 bases spanning the gap. This chain's CDR3 is CASSLEPIWPQHF. The CDR3 nucleotides are TGTGCCAGCAGCTTAGAGCCGATTTGGCCCCAGCATTTT.

The genes are TRBV3-1 (or the pseudogene TRBV3-2) and TRBJ1-2, with D tentatively TRBD1 (6 bases). The CDR3 is 13 amino acids. Deletions cut 3 bases from V and 8 bases from J, with 13 bases between. The germline gives CDR1 LGHDT, CDR2 YNNKEL (reference sequence). This CDR3 reads CASSQTGPGGYTF. CDR3 DNA sequence: TGTGCCAGCAGCCAGACAGGCCCGGGGGGCTACACCTTC.

This rearrangement joins TRBV30 to TRBJ1-5, with a possible D match to TRBD1 (5 bases). V dropped 0 bases and J dropped 6 bases, with 21 bases sitting between them. Looked up from germline, CDR1 is GTSNPN and CDR2 is SVGIG (reference sequence). The CDR3 runs to 17 residues. CDR3 bases: TGTGCCTGGAGTGTAAGGTTAGTTTCAGGGATCGCTCAGCCCCAGCATTTT. This gives the protein CAWSVRLVSGIAQPQHF.

The genes are TRBV7-8 and TRBJ1-3, with TRBD1 as a possible D gene (6 bases). From germline, CDR1 is SGHVS and CDR2 FQNEAQ. The ends were cut back, 3 bases at V and 2 bases at J, with 11 bases in the middle. This CDR3 comprises 15 residues. The CDR3 coding sequence is TGTGCCAGCAGCTTTGGTGCAGGGGCTGGAAACACCATATATTTT. It codes for CASSFGAGAGNTIYF.

The CDR3 sequence: CASSPQRESPGNTIYF. CDR3 bases: TGTGCCAGCAGCCCACAACGGGAGTCCCCTGGAAACACCATATATTTT. This chain joins TRBV14 and TRBJ1-3; D gene ambiguous. CDR1 SGHDN and CDR2 FVKESK come from the germline V gene. The CDR3 has 16 amino acids. V gave up 4 bases and J gave up 2 bases, with 15 bases separating them.